This T cell receptor beta chain emerged from a study of T cells in localized non-small cell lung cancer. Sequencing used immunoSEQ multiplex PCR; TCRdb keeps in-frame clones, though not all of them. Of some 980 clones listed, almost 25% are singletons. Study-wide points: Analysis by sequencing included only one tumor region, so heterogeneity remains possible.

In the case of this clone: Its antigen is unknown.

From germline, CDR1 is SGHNT and CDR2 YENEEA. The CDR3 consists of 14 residues. V was pared by 5 bases and J by 8 bases, with 10 bases of the junction left unmatched. Sequencing was performed on normal lung tissue next to the tumor, taken before any cancer treatment. The gene calls are TRBV11-3 and TRBJ1-2; 8 nucleotides align to TRBD1. This TCR was recovered from a woman between 40 and 69 years old with stage III lung adenocarcinoma. The CDR3 is CASSANQGAGGYTF. The CDR3, as DNA: TGTGCCAGCAGCGCGAATCAGGGGGCTGGAGGCTACACCTTC.